The sequence of this T cell receptor beta chain was determined in a study of response to subunit inactivated influenza vaccine. Comments on this clonotype: The antigen is undetermined.

From the RT-PCR reads, TCRdb called clonotypes with MiXCR, one entry per CDR3 protein. The sample records fewer than 600,000 distinct CDR3 sequences, less than 7.5% being singletons. Overall study results and limits: Seasonal influenza vaccination, on each occasion, was suggested by the authors to recruit few new T cells.

V shed 3 bases and J shed 6 bases, with 14 bases lying between them. Germline-derived CDR1 and CDR2 are DFQATT and SNEGSKA (reference sequence). The CDR3 runs to 13 residues. The receptor's source is a man between 50 and 69 years old who received an inactivated influenza vaccine. The chain uses TRBV20-1 and TRBJ1-1, with D hard to call. Sequencing used PBMCs from blood, obtained roughly 24 months after vaccination. CDR3 protein: CSARDPRRAEAFF. In nucleotides, the CDR3 is TGCAGTGCTAGGGACCCCCGGAGGGCTGAAGCTTTCTTT.